This TCR beta chain was recovered during a study of T cells in Graves' hyperthyroidism and ophthalmopathy (dated by TCRdb to the late 2010s). Study-level background: Peripheral blood was sampled at the time of initial diagnosis, prior to any treatment. To identify distinguishing TCR V-J signatures, a discovery cohort of about 100 patients was used, comprising roughly 45 with Graves' ophthalmopathy and around 60 with stable Graves' hyperthyroidism. After sampling, hyperthyroidism patients received methimazole starting at 30 mg daily, and ophthalmopathy patients received high-dose intravenous methylprednisolone. In addition, the study compared T-cell repertoires in thyroid tissue and in blood from several Graves' hyperthyroidism patients. The paper describes TCR Vbeta CDR3 sequencing of 135 peripheral blood samples, made up of around 41 ophthalmopathy patients, 70 to 75 hyperthyroidism patients and roughly 17 progressor patients. The 75 to 100 discovery patients were divided at random into training and test sets in a 7:3 ratio. Prospective prediction of ophthalmopathy was tested in an independent validation cohort consisting of about 20 hyperthyroidism patients and 17 patients who later progressed to ophthalmopathy. On the study overall, not on this receptor specifically: No statistical method was used to fix the sample size in advance, and group allocation was not hidden from the investigators. Most expanded thyroid clonotypes (frequency above 0.001) were also detected in blood, a finding suggesting that blood repertoires may reflect thyroid immune responses. In validation, progression to ophthalmopathy was predicted by the model with 70% to 71% sensitivity and roughly 76% specificity, a median of approximately 7.1 months before onset. Ophthalmopathy was separated from stable hyperthyroidism by a 13 V-J signature model, with over 85% sensitivity and about 84% specificity obtained in cross-validation and 80%/75% obtained in testing.

The TCR beta CDR3 regions were amplified from the RNA transcripts. The first round of RT-PCR for the TCR CDR3 was performed with the HTBI primer set and the Qiagen OneStep RT-PCR kit. Libraries were constructed in a second round of multiplex PCR, after which size selection and purification were carried out. Paired-end sequencing of the libraries was performed with 100 bp reads on an Illumina HiSeq2000. The original methods were these. SOAPnuke was used to process the raw data, removing reads that contained adapters or uncalled bases, had a mean Phred below 15, or lacked an exact match to the constant primer or identifier. High-quality paired reads were merged using COPE v1.2.5, and each unique nucleotide sequence was defined as a clonotype. MiTCR v1.1 was used to align clonotypes to the IMGT TRBV, TRBD and TRBJ reference segments. The analysis was restricted to V-J combinations with a frequency above 0.0001, which together covered just over 99% of the repertoires. The TCS score was defined as the ratio of F50 (clonal expansion) to E x V (chaos), calculated using BLOSUM62-based TCRdist between CDR3 peptides within each V-J. Welch's t-statistics and random forest reduced just over 500 V-J features to 13, which were used in a naive Bayes classifier (R e1071). The similarity between thyroid and blood repertoires was quantified using the Morisita-Horn index. TCRdb took the public reads, trimmed them with fastp at Q25, ran MiXCR for clone calling and kept in-frame beta chains. All rows with the same CDR3 protein become a single entry with the most common DNA and genes. In this record, the V and J calls reflect TCRdb's handling and not the investigators' own analysis. This sample is represented by around 760,000 distinct CDR3 sequences; around 40% of them were singletons. The leading ten clones occupy 31% of the sample.

A patient counted as having stable Graves' hyperthyroidism if no progression to ophthalmopathy occurred over 18 months of follow-up. Hyperthyroidism patients were aged 18 to 65 years and newly diagnosed, with disease duration of less than 2 months. Any patient with an uncontrolled infection, another autoimmune disease, pregnancy or lactation was excluded. Clinical symptoms, serum thyroxine and TRAb, thyroid ultrasound, and orbital computed tomography formed the basis for the diagnoses. Ficoll-Paque density gradient centrifugation was used to isolate PBMCs from around 10 ml of fresh peripheral blood. Total RNA was extracted using Trizol reagent, and RNA quality was assessed on an Agilent 2100 Bioanalyzer. Worth noting for this clonotype: It has no known antigen specificity. Within one base of it there is no much larger clone, and no base qualities were kept.

CDR1 is given as MNHNY and CDR2 as SVGAGI, both from the germline V gene (reference sequence). Inclusive of the bounding cysteine and phenylalanine, the CDR3 is 13 residues long. The read is trimmed to its CDR3 DNA, 39 bases read in frame from base 1. Here V drops 7 bases and J drops 5 bases, and the junction holds 7 bases not matched to any gene. The receptor comes from a woman aged 35 to 49 with Graves' hyperthyroidism. Material for sequencing was blood. The V and J segments used are TRBV6-6 and TRBJ2-7, and 8 junctional nucleotides match TRBD1. The nucleotides read TGTGCCAGCACTAGGACAGGGAGGAACGAGCAGTACTTC. Its protein is CASTRTGRNEQYF.